These 4 T cell receptor beta chains were all obtained from the same sample, sequenced in a study of technical replicates of blood from several donors. The method was immunoSEQ multiplex PCR; TCRdb's version includes in-frame clones alone and lacks a portion of them. The repertoire has 50,000 to 65,000 clones, 90% to 95% of them found once; the top ten carry about 4.5%. Specimen: PBMCs. These receptors were obtained from a human donor in good health. Some clones in this sample may be carry-over from other donors' samples.

This chain uses TRBV7-8 with TRBJ2-3; 8 positions agree with TRBD2. V shed 5 bases and J 3 bases; nucleotides not matched to a gene: 10. Germline lookup yields CDR1 SGHVS and CDR2 FQNEAQ. The CDR3 runs to 16 residues. CDR3 nucleotide sequence: TGTGCCAGCAGCGACACTCCGGGACTAGGAACAGATACGCAGTATTTT. This sequence encodes CASSDTPGLGTDTQYF.

The chain couples TRBV7-2 to TRBJ2-3; D perhaps matches TRBD1 (6 bases). The CDR3 is made up of 15 amino acids. Trimming removed 1 base at V and 8 bases at J, with 16 bases between. CDR1 and CDR2 from the germline V gene are SGHTA and FQGNSA. CDR3 in DNA: TGTGCCAGCAGCTTAGTCATTATGGGGGCTGGTACGCAGTATTTT. Amino acid sequence: CASSLVIMGAGTQYF.

The chain uses TRBV30 and TRBJ1-5; D remains ambiguous. The CDR3 is 13 amino acids. V was cut by 3 bases and J by 4 bases, with 10 bases left in between. Looked up from germline, CDR1 is GTSNPN and CDR2 is SVGIG (reference sequence). This chain's CDR3 is CAWRPNENQPQHF. The DNA for the CDR3 is TGTGCCTGGAGACCGAATGAGAATCAGCCCCAGCATTTT.

This chain joins TRBV7-2 and TRBJ2-5, with 13 bases aligning to TRBD2. Germline V gene lookup returns CDR1 SGHTA and CDR2 FQGNSA. With 9 bases clipped from V and 6 bases from J, the junction kept 4 bases outside the gene matches. This CDR3 spans 13 amino acids. The DNA of the CDR3 is TGTGCCAGTACTAGCGGGGGGGCGAAGACCCAGTACTTC. Translating it yields CASTSGGAKTQYF.